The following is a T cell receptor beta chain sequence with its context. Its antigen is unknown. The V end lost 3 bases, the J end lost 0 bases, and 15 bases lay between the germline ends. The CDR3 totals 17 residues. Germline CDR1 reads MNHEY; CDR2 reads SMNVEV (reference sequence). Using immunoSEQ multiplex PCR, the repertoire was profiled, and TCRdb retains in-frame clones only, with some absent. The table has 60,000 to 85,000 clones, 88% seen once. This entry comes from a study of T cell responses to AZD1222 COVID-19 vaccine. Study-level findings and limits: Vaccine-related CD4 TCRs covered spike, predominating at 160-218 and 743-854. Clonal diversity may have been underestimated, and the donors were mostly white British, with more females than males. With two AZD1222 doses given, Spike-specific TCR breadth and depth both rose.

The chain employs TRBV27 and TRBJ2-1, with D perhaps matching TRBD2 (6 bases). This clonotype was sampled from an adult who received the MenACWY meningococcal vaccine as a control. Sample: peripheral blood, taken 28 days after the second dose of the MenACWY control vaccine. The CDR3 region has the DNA TGTGCCAGCAGTTTGGGGGGATATTATAGCTCCTACAATGAGCAGTTCTTC. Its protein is CASSLGGYYSSYNEQFF.